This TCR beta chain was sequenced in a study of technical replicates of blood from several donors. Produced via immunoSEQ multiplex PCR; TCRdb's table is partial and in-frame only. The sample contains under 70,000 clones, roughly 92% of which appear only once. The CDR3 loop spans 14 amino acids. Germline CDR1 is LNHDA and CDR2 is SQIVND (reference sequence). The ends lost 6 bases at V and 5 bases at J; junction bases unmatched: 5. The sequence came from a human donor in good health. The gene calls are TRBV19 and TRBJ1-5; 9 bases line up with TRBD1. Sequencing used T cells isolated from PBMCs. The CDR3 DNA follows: TGTGCCAGTAGGGACAGGGGCGGGTATCAGCCCCAGCATTTT. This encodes CASRDRGGYQPQHF.